This is a list of T cell receptor beta chains from one sample in a study of OX40 agonist ivuxolimab in advanced cancers. The data were produced by immunoSEQ multiplex PCR, yet TCRdb's version contains in-frame clones alone and is incomplete. Counted here are tens of thousands of clones, 88% occurring once; the ten biggest clones make up just under 7%. This sample comprised CD4+ or CD8+ T cells sorted from blood, obtained in a trial of the OX40 agonist ivuxolimab. Receptor source: an adult with an advanced solid tumor such as melanoma, head and neck, liver or kidney cancer. Both conserved end residues are part of each CDR3. D genes are given only for firm matches. Size tells how often a clone was seen (once, few, many) or the class of an expanded clone, and some rows leave it out.

length: 14
V: TRBV11-2
size: -
D: -
J: TRBJ2-1
DNA: TGTGCCAGCAGCTTAGACCGCTATTACAATGAGCAGTTCTTC
CDR3: CASSLDRYYNEQFF

length: 14
V: TRBV19
size: -
D: TRBD1
J: TRBJ2-5
DNA: TGTGCCAGTAGTAAAAACAGGGGTCAAGAGACCCAGTACTTC
CDR3: CASSKNRGQETQYF

length: 17
V: TRBV5-5
size: -
D: TRBD1
J: TRBJ2-2
DNA: TGTGCCAGCAGCTTGGGCTGGGACAGGGGGTTCGCCGGGGAGCTGTTTTTT
CDR3: CASSLGWDRGFAGELFF

length: 16
V: TRBV30
size: -
D: TRBD1
J: TRBJ1-6
DNA: TGTGCCTGGAGGGGTCCTCAGGGACAGTGGGATTCACCCCTCCACTTT
CDR3: CAWRGPQGQWDSPLHF

length: 15
V: TRBV11-2
size: -
D: TRBD2
J: TRBJ2-5
DNA: TGTGCCAGCAGCTCGAGGACTAGGCGCGTCGCGACCCAGTACTTC
CDR3: CASSSRTRRVATQYF

length: 14
V: TRBV10-2
size: -
D: -
J: TRBJ2-1
DNA: TGCGCCAGCCTACCTAGAAGAGGAAGTAATGAGCAGTTCTTC
CDR3: CASLPRRGSNEQFF

length: 15
V: TRBV4-2
size: -
D: -
J: TRBJ2-4
DNA: TGTGCCAGCAGCCAAGATCGGATAGCCAAAAACATTCAGTACTTC
CDR3: CASSQDRIAKNIQYF

length: 16
V: TRBV28
size: -
D: -
J: TRBJ1-3
DNA: TGTGCCAGCAGTTTACATTCAGGCGGCTCTGGAAACACCATATATTTT
CDR3: CASSLHSGGSGNTIYF

length: 15
V: TRBV29-1
size: -
D: -
J: TRBJ2-1
DNA: TGCAGCGTTGAAAGCTGGCAGGCGTTGGGGAATGAGCAGTTCTTC
CDR3: CSVESWQALGNEQFF

length: 13
V: TRBV4-2
size: -
D: -
J: TRBJ2-5
DNA: TGTGCCAGCAGCCAAGAGGATCAAGAGACCCAGTACTTC
CDR3: CASSQEDQETQYF

length: 17
V: TRBV7-9
size: -
D: -
J: TRBJ1-6
DNA: TGTGCCAGCAGCACAGCTCGTAGCGGGGCCTATAATTCACCCCTCCACTTT
CDR3: CASSTARSGAYNSPLHF

length: 13
V: TRBV30
size: hyperexpanded
D: -
J: TRBJ1-1
DNA: TGTGCCTGGAGTGCAGACAGACGGACTGAAGCTTTCTTT
CDR3: CAWSADRRTEAFF

length: 15
V: TRBV10-3
size: -
D: TRBD2
J: TRBJ2-3
DNA: TGTGCCATCAGTGAAGGCGGGGGGGGCACAGATACGCAGTATTTT
CDR3: CAISEGGGGTDTQYF

length: 15
V: TRBV10-2
size: -
D: TRBD1
J: TRBJ2-3
DNA: TGCGCCAGCAGTGATAGACAGGGGTCCACAGATACGCAGTATTTT
CDR3: CASSDRQGSTDTQYF